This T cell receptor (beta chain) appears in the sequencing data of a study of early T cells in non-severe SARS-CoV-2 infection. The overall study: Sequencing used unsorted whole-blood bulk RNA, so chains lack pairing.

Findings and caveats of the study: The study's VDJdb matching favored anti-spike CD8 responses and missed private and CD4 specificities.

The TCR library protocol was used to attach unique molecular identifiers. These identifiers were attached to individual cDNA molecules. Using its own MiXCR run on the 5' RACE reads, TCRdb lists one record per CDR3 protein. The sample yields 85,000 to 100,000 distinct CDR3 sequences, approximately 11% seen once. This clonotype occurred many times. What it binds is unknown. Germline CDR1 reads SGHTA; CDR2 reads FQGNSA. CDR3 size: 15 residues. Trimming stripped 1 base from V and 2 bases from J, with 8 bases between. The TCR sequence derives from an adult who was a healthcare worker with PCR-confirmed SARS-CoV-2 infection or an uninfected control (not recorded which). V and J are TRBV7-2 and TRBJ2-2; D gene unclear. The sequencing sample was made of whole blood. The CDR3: CASSLGDFNTGELFF. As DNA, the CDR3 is TGTGCCAGCAGCTTAGGAGACTTTAACACCGGGGAGCTGTTTTTT.